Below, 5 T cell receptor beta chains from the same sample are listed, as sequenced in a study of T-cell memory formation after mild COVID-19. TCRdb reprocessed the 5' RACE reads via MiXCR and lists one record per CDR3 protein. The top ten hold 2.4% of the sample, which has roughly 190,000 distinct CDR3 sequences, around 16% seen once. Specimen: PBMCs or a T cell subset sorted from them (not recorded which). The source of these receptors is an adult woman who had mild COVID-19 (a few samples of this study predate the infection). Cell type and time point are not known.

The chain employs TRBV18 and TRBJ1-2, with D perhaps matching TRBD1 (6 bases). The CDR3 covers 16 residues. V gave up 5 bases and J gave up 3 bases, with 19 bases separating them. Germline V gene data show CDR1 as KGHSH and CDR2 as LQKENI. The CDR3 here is CASSKIYRDADYGYTF. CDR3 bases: TGTGCCAGCTCAAAGATATACAGGGACGCTGACTATGGCTACACCTTC. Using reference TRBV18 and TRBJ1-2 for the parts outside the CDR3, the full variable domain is NAGVMQNPRHLVRRRGQEARLRCSPMKGHSHVYWYRQLPEEGLKFMVYLQKENIIDESGMPKERFSAEFPKEGPSILRIQQVVRGDSAAYFCASSKIYRDADYGYTFGSGTRLTVV.

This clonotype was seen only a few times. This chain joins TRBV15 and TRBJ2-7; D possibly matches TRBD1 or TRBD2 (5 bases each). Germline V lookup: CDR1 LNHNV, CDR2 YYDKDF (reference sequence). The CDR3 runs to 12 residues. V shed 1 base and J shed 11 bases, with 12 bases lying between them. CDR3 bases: TGTGCCACCAGCAGAGCAGGGACCCTGAAGTACTTC. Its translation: CATSRAGTLKYF.

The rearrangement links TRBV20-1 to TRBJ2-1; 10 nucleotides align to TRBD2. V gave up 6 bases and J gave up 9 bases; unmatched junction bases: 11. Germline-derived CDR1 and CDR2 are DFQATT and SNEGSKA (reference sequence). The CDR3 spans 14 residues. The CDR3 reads CSALARASGGEQFF. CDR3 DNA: TGCAGTGCCCTAGCCCGGGCTAGCGGGGGTGAGCAGTTCTTC.

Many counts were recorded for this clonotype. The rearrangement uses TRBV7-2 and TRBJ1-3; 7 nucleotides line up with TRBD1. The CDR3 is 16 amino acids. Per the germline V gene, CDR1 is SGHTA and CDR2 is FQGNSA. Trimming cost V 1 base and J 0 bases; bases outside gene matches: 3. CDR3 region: CASSLGDRLSGNTIYF. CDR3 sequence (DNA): TGTGCCAGCAGCTTAGGGGACAGACTCTCTGGAAACACCATATATTTT.

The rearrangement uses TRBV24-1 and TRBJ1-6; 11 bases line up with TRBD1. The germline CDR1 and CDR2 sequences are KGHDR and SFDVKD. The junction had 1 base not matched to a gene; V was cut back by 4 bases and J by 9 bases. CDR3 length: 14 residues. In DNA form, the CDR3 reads TGTGCCACCAGTGACGGGACAGGGGGTTCACCCCTCCACTTT. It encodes CATSDGTGGSPLHF.